This entry is about one T cell receptor beta chain. V lost 5 bases to trimming and J lost 8 bases, with 15 bases between them. The CDR3 is 14 residues long. The germline V gene has CDR1 SGHAT and CDR2 FQNNGV. This sample is part of a study of tumor-infiltrating lymphocytes in oesophageal squamous cell carcinoma. MiXCR, run by TCRdb on the reads, gives a single entry per CDR3 protein. The sample holds about 12,000 distinct CDR3 sequences; 58% are singletons and the top ten take around 50%. The chain combines TRBV11-2 with TRBJ1-4; TRBD1 is a possible D gene (5 bases). This clonotype was obtained from a female donor with esophageal squamous cell carcinoma. Sequenced material: blood. The CDR3 DNA reads as TGTGCCAGCAGCCACGCGTTGGGGGGGGAAAAACTGTTTTTT. Its protein product is CASSHALGGEKLFF.